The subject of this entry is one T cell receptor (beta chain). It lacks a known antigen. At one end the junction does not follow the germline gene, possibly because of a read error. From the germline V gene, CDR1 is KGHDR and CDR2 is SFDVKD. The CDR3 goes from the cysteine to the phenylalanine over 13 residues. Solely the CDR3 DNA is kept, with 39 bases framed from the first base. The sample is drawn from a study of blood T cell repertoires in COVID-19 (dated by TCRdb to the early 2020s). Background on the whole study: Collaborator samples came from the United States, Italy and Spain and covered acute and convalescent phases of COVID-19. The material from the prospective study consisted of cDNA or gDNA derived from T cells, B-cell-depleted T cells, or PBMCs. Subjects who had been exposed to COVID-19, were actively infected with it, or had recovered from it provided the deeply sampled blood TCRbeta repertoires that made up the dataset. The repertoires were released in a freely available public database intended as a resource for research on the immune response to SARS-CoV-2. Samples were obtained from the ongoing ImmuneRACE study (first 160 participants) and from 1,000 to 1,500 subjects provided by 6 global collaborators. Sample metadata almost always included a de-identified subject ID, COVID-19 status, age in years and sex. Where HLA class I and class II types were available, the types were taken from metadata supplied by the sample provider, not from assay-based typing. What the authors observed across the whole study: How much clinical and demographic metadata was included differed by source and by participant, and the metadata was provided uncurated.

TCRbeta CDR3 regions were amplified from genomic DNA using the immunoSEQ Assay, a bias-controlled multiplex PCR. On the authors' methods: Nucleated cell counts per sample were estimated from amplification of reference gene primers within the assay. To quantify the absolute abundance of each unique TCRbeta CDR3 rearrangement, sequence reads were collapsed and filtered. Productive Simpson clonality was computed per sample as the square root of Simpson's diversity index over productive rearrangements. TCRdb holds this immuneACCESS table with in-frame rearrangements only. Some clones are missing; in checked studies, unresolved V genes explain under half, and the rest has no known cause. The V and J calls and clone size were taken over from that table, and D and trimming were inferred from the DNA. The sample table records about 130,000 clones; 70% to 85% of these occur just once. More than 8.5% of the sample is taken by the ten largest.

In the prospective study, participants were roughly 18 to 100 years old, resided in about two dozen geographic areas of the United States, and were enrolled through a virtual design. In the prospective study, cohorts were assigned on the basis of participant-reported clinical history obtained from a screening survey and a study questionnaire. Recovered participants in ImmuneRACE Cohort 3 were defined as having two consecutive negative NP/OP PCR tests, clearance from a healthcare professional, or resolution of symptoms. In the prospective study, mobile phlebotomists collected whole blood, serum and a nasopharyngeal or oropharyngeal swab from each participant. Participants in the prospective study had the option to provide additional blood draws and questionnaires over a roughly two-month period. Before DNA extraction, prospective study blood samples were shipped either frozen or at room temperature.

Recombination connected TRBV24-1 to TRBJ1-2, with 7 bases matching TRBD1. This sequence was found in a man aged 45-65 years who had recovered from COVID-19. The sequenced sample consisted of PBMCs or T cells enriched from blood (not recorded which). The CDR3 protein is CVTSDYRGFGYTF. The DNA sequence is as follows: TGTGTCACCAGTGACTACAGGGGATTCGGCTACACCTTC.